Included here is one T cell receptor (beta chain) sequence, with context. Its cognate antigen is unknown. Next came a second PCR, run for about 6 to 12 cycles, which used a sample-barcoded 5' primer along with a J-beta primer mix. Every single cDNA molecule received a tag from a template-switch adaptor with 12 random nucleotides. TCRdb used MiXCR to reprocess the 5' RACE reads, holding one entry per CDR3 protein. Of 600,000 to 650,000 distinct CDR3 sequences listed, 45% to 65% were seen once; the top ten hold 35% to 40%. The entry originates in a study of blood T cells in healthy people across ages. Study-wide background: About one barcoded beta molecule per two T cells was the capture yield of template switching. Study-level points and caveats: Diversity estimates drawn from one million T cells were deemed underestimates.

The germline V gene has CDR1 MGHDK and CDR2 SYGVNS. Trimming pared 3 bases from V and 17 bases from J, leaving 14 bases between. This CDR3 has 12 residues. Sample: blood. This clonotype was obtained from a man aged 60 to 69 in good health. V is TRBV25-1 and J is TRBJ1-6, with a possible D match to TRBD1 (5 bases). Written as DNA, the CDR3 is TGTGCCAGCAGTGACACAAGTCAGGGCATCCACTTT. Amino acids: CASSDTSQGIHF.